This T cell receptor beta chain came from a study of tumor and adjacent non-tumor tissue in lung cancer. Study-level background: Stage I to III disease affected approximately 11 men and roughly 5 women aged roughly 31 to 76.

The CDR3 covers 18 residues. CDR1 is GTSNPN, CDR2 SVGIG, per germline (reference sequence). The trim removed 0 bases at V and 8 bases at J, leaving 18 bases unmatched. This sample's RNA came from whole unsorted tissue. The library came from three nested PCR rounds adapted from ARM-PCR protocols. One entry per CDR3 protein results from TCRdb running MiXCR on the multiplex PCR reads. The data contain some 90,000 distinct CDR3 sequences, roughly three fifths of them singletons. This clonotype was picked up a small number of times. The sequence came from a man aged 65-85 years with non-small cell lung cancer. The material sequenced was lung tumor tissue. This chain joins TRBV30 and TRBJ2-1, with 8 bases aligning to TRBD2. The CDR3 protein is CAWSVGGALRGVNDEQFF. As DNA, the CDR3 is TGTGCCTGGAGTGTAGGGGGGGCGTTGCGGGGGGTCAACGATGAGCAGTTCTTC. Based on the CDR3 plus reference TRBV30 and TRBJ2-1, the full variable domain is SQTIHQWPATLVQPVGSPLSLECTVEGTSNPNLYWYRQAAGRGLQLLFYSVGIGQISSEVPQNLSASRPQDRQFILSSKKLLLSDSGFYLCAWSVGGALRGVNDEQFFGPGTRLTVL.